Below, 4 T cell receptor beta chains from the same sample are listed, as sequenced in a study of blood T cell repertoires in COVID-19 (dated by TCRdb to 2020 to 2021). Library generation was performed with the immunoSEQ multiplex PCR assay. TCRdb's version of the immuneACCESS table is confined to in-frame rearrangements and falls short of the full clone set. An unresolved V gene accounts for under half of the shortfall where checked; the remainder is of unknown origin. This sample lists about 80,000 clones; around 80% were detected once. Around 12% of the sample belongs to the ten largest clones. Sequencing input: peripheral blood. These receptors came from a man older than 75 with acute or convalescent COVID-19.

V and J are TRBV6-5 and TRBJ2-7; 8 nucleotides match TRBD1. The CDR3 has 14 residues. V shed 5 bases, J shed 3 bases, and the junction held 6 bases outside the gene matches. Germline loops: CDR1 MNHEY, CDR2 SVGAGI. The CDR3 region has the DNA TGTGCCAGCAGTCAGGACAGGGTTTTCTACGAGCAGTACTTC. Translated: CASSQDRVFYEQYF.

The chain employs TRBV2 and TRBJ1-1, with D unresolved. V shed 5 bases and J shed 5 bases, with 18 bases lying between them. Looked up from germline, CDR1 is SNHLY and CDR2 is FYNNEI. The CDR3 contains 15 residues. CDR3 region: CASSLRESMVTEAFF. In nucleotides, the CDR3 is TGTGCCAGCAGTTTGCGGGAATCGATGGTGACTGAAGCTTTCTTT.

The chain has TRBV6-5 and TRBJ2-7, with 9 positions matching TRBD1. From germline, CDR1 is MNHEY and CDR2 SVGAGI. V was pared by 5 bases and J by 4 bases, with 6 bases of the junction left unmatched. The CDR3 sequence is 14 residues long. Here the CDR3 reads CASSRGQGLYEQYF. DNA for the CDR3: TGTGCCAGCAGTAGGGGACAGGGACTTTACGAGCAGTACTTC.

The chain has TRBV11-3 and TRBJ2-7; D possibly corresponds to TRBD1 (6 bases). The CDR3 runs to 14 residues. Germline CDR1 and CDR2: SGHNT and YENEEA. Trimming cost V 1 base and J 2 bases, with 9 bases left between them. The CDR3 loop reads CASSLGNRAYEQYF. The CDR3 DNA reads as TGTGCCAGCAGCTTAGGGAACAGGGCCTACGAGCAGTACTTC.